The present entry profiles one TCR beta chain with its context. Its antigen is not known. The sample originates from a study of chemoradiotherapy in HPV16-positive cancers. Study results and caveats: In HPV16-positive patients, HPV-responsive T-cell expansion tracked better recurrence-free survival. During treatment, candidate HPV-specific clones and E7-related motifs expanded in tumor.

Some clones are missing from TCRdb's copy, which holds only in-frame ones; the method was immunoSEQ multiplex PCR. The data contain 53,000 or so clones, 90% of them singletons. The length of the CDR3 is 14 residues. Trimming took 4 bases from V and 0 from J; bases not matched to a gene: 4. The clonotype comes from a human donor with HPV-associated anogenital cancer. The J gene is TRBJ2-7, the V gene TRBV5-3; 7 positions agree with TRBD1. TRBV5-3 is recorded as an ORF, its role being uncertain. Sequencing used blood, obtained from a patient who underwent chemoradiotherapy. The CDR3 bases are TGTGCCAGAAGCCCGGGACAGCACTCCTACGAGCAGTACTTC. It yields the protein CARSPGQHSYEQYF.